This TCR beta chain is from a study of control samples from healthy donors and cancer patients (dated by TCRdb to between 2020 and 2021). The germline V gene provides CDR1 SGHTA and CDR2 FQGNSA. The CDR3 has 14 amino acids, counting the end cysteine and phenylalanine. Solely the CDR3 DNA is kept, with 42 bases framed from the first base. Trimming removed 3 bases from V and 4 bases from J, leaving 10 bases between the germline ends. Library preparation used the immunoSEQ multiplex PCR assay. The immuneACCESS repertoire file appears here via TCRdb, limited to in-frame rearrangements. These files lack a portion of the clones; in checked studies, under half of the deficit traces to unresolved V genes, and the cause of the others is not known. This sample holds around 80,000 clones; around 92% were observed only once. The ten top clones hold 4.5% to 7% of the sample. Turning to this clone: Its antigen has not been determined. No qualities accompany the bases; no much larger clone lies one base away.

The TCR sequence derives from a man in his fifties in good health. What was sequenced was blood. The chain joins TRBV7-2 to TRBJ1-5, with the D segment identity uncertain. CDR3 region: CASSLGSLNQPQHF. The DNA sequence is given as TGTGCCAGCAGCTTGGGATCTCTTAATCAGCCCCAGCATTTT.